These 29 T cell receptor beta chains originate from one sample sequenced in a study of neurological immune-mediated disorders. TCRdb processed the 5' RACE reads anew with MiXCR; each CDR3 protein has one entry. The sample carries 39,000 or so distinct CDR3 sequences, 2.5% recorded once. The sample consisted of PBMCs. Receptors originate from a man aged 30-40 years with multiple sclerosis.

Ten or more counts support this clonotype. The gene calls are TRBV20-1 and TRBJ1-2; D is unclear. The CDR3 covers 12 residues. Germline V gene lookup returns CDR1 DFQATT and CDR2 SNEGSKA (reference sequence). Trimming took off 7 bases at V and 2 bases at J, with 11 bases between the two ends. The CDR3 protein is CSGGGSNYGYTF. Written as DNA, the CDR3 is TGCAGTGGGGGTGGGTCGAACTATGGCTACACCTTC.

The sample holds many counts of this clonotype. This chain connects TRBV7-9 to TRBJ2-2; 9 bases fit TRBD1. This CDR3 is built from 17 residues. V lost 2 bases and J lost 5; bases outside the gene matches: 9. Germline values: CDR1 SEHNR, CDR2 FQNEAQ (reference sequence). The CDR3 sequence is CASSLTSGQGSTGELFF. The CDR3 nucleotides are TGTGCCAGCAGCTTAACCTCGGGACAGGGTTCAACCGGGGAGCTGTTTTTT.

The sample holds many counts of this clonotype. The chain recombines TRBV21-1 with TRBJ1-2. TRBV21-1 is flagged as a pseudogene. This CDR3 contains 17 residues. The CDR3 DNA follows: TGTGCCAGCAGTCCGGACCTTGGACGGCTTAGTAACTATGGCTACACCTTC. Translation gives CASSPDLGRLSNYGYTF.

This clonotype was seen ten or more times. The CDR3 sequence is CASSLGQSAKNIQYF. In nucleotides, the CDR3 is TGTGCCAGCAGCCTAGGACAGTCAGCCAAAAACATTCAGTACTTC. The V call is TRBV7-9, the J call TRBJ2-4; a weak D match, TRBD1 (6 bases). This CDR3 is 15 amino acids long. V lost 5 bases to trimming and J lost 0 bases, with 11 bases between them. Per germline, CDR1 SEHNR and CDR2 FQNEAQ (reference sequence).

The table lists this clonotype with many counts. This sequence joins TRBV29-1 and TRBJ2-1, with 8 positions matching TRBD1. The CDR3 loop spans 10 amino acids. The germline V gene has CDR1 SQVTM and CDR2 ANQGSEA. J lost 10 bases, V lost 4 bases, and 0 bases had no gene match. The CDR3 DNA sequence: TGCAGCGTTGGGACAGGGGAGCAGTTCTTC. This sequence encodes CSVGTGEQFF.

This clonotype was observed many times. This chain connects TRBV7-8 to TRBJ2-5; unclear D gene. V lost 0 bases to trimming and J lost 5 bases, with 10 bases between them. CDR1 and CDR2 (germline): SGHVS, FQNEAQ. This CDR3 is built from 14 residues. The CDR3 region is CASSLAGVVETQYF. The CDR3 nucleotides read TGTGCCAGCAGCTTAGCTGGGGTAGTGGAGACCCAGTACTTC.

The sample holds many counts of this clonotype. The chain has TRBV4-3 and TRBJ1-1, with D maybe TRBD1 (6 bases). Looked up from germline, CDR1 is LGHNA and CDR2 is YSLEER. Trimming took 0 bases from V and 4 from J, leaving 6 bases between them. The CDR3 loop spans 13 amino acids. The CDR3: CASSQDRGTEAFF. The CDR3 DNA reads TGCGCCAGCAGCCAAGACAGGGGCACTGAAGCTTTCTTT.

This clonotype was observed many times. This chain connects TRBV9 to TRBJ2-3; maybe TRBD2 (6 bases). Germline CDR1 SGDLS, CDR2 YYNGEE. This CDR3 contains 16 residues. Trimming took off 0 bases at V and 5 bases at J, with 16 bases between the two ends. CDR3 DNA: TGTGCCAGCAGCGTAGTAGGGCTAGCGCTCGGAGATACGCAGTATTTT. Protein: CASSVVGLALGDTQYF.

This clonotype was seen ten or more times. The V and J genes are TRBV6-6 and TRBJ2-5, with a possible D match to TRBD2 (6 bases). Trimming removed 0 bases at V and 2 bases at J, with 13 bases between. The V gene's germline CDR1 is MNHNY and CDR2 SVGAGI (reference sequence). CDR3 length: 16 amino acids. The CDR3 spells CASSYSQAGHQETQYF. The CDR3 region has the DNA TGTGCCAGCAGTTACTCCCAGGCGGGGCATCAAGAGACCCAGTACTTC.

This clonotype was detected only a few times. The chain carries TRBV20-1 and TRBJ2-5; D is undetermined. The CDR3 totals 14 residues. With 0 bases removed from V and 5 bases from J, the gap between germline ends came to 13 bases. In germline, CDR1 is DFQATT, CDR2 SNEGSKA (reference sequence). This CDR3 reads CSARDPGRSETQYF. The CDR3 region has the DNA TGCAGTGCTAGAGATCCCGGCCGTTCGGAGACCCAGTACTTC.

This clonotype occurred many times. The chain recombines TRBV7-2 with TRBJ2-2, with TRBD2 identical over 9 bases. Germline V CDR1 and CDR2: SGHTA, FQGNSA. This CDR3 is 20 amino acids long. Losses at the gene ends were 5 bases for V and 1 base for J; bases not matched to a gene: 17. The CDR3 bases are TGTGCCAGCAGCCCAAAGGCAGGGCCAACGACTAGCGGGAACACCGGGGAGCTGTTTTTT. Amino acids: CASSPKAGPTTSGNTGELFF.

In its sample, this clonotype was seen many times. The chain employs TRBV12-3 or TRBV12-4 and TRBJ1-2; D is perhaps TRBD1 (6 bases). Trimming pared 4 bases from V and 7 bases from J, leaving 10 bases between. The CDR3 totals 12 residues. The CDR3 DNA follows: TGTGCCAGCAGTTCAAACAGGGCTGGCTACACCTTC. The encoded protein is CASSSNRAGYTF.

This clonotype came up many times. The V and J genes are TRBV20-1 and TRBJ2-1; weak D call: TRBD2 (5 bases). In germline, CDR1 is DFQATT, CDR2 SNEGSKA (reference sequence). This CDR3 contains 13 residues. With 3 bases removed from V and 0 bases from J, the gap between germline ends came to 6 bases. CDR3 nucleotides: TGCAGTGCTAGTGCGGGCTCCTACAATGAGCAGTTCTTC. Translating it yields CSASAGSYNEQFF.

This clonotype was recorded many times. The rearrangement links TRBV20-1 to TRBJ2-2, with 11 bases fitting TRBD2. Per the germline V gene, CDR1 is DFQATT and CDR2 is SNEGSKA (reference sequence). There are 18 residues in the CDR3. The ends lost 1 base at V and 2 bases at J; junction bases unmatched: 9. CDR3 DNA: TGCAGTGCTAGAGTAGTAGCGGGGGGGCATGAAAACACCGGGGAGCTGTTTTTT. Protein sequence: CSARVVAGGHENTGELFF.

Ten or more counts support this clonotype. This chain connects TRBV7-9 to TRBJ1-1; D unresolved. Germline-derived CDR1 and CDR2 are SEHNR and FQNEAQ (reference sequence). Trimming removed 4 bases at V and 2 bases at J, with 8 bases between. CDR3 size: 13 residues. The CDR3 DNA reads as TGTGCCAGCAGCTCTAACCGAAACACTGAAGCTTTCTTT. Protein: CASSSNRNTEAFF.

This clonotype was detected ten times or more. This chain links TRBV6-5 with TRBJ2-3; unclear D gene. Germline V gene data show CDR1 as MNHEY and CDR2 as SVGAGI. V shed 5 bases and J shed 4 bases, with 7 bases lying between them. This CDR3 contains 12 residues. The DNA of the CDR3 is TGTGCCAGCAGTGGCACCGCAGATACGCAGTATTTT. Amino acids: CASSGTADTQYF.

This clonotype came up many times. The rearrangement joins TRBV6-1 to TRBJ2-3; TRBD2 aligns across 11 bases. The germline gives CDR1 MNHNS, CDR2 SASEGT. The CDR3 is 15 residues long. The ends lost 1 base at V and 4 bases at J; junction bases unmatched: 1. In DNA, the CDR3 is TGTGCCAGCAGTGAAGTAGCGGGAGGGCCAGATACGCAGTATTTT. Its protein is CASSEVAGGPDTQYF.

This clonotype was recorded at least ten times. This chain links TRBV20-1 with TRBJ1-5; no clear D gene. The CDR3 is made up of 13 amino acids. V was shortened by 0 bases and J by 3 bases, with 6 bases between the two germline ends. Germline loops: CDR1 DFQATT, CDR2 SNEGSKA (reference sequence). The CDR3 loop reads CSAREGSNQPQHF. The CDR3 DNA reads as TGCAGTGCTAGAGAGGGTTCCAATCAGCCCCAGCATTTT.

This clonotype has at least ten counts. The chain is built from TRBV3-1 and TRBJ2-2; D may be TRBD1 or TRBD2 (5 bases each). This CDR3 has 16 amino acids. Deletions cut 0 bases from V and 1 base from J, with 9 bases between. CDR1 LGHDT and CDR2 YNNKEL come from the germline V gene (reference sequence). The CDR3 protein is CASSQEGTLNTGELFF. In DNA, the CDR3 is TGTGCCAGCAGCCAAGAGGGGACGTTGAACACCGGGGAGCTGTTTTTT.

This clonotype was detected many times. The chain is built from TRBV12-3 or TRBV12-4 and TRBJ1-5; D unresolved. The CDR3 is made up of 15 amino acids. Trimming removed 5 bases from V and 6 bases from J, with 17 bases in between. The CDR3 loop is CASSQGRTVGQPQHF. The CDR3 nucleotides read TGTGCCAGCAGTCAAGGGCGGACCGTAGGTCAGCCCCAGCATTTT.

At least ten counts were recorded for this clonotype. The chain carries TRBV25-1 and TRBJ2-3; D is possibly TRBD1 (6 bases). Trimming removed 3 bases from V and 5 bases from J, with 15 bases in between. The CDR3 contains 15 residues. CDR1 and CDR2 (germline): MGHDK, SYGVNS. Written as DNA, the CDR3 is TGTGCCAGCAGTGATTTCAGGGGCACTGAAGATACGCAGTATTTT. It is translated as CASSDFRGTEDTQYF.

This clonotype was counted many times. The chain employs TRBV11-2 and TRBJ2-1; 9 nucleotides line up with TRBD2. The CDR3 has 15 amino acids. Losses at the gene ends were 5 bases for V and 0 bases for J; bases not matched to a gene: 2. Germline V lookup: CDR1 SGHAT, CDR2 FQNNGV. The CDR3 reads CASSLSGSSYNEQFF. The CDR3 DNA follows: TGTGCCAGCAGCCTTAGCGGGAGCTCCTACAATGAGCAGTTCTTC.

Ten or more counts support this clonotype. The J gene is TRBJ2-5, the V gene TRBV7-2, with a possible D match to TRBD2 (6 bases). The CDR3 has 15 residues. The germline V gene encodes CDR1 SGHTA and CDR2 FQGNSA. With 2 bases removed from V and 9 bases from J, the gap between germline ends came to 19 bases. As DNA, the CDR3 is TGTGCCAGCAGCTTACCTTTGGTAGACGGCGGGGCCCAGTACTTC. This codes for CASSLPLVDGGAQYF.

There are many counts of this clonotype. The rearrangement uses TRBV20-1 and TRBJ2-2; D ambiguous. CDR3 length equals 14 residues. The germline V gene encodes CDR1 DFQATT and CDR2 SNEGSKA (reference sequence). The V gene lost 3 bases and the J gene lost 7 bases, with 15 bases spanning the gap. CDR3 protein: CSASPHTRGGELFF. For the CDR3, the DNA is TGCAGTGCTAGTCCTCACACGCGCGGCGGGGAGCTGTTTTTT.

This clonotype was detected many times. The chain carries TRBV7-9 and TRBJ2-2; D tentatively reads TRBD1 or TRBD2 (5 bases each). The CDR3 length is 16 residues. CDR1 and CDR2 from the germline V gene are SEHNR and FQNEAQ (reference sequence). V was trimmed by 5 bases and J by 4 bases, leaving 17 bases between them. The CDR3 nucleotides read TGTGCCAGCAGCCCCCTCGGGAAGGGGTTCACCGGGGAGCTGTTTTTT. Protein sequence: CASSPLGKGFTGELFF.

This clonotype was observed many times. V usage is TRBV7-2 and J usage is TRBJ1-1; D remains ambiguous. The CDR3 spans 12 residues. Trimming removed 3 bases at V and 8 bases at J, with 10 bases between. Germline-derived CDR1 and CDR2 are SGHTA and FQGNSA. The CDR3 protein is CASSFQTIEAFF. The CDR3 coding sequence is TGTGCCAGCAGCTTTCAAACAATCGAAGCTTTCTTT.

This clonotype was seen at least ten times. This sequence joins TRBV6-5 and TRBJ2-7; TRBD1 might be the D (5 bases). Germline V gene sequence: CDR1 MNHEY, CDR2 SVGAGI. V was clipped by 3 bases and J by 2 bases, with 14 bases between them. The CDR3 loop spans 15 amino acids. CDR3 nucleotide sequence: TGTGCCAGCAGTTATATGGACACTGGAACCTACGAGCAGTACTTC. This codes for CASSYMDTGTYEQYF.

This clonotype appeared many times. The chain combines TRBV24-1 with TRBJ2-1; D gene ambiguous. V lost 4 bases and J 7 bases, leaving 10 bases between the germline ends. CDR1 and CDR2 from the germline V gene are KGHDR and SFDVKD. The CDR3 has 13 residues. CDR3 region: CATSDRRDNEQFF. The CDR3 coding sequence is TGTGCCACCAGTGACCGCCGTGATAATGAGCAGTTCTTC.

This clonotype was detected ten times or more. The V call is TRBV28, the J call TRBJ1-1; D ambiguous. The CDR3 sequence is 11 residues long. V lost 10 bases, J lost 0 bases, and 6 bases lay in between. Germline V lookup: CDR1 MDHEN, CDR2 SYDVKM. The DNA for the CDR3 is TGTGCCACCCACTTGAACACTGAAGCTTTCTTT. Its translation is CATHLNTEAFF. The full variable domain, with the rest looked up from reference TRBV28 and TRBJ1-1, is DVKVTQSSRYLVKRTGEKVFLECVQDMDHENMFWYRQDPGLGLRLIYFSYDVKMKEKGDIPEGYSVSREKKERFSLILESASTNQTSMYLCATHLNTEAFFGQGTRLTVV.